One TCR beta chain is described in this entry. The antigen is unknown. Germline lookup yields CDR1 SNHLY and CDR2 FYNNEI. This CDR3 comprises 15 residues. Trimming at V came to 5 bases and at J to 9 bases, leaving 14 bases not matched to a gene. The data were taken from a study of T cells in Graves' hyperthyroidism and ophthalmopathy. The CDR3 regions of TCR beta were amplified from RNA transcripts. Initially, a first-round RT-PCR of the TCR CDR3 employed the HTBI primer set. TCRdb itself ran the multiplex PCR reads through MiXCR, one entry per CDR3 protein. The sample lists hundreds of thousands of distinct CDR3 sequences, approximately 15% seen once, with more than 4.5% in the top ten. Patients were excluded for uncontrolled infection, other autoimmune disease, pregnancy or lactation. Each diagnosis drew on symptoms, thyroxine, TRAb, thyroid ultrasound and orbital computed tomography findings. Findings and caveats of the study: Most clonotypes expanded in the thyroid (above 0.001) were also present in blood. The authors' 13 V-J model separated ophthalmopathy from stable hyperthyroidism.

This rearrangement joins TRBV2 to TRBJ2-3, with 7 bases aligning to TRBD2. The TCR originated in a woman aged 25 to 39 with Graves' hyperthyroidism that later progressed to Graves' ophthalmopathy. Sequenced material: blood. CDR3 bases: TGTGCCAGCAGTCTATCCCGGGCGGGAGAAGTGACGCAGTATTTT. It translates to CASSLSRAGEVTQYF.